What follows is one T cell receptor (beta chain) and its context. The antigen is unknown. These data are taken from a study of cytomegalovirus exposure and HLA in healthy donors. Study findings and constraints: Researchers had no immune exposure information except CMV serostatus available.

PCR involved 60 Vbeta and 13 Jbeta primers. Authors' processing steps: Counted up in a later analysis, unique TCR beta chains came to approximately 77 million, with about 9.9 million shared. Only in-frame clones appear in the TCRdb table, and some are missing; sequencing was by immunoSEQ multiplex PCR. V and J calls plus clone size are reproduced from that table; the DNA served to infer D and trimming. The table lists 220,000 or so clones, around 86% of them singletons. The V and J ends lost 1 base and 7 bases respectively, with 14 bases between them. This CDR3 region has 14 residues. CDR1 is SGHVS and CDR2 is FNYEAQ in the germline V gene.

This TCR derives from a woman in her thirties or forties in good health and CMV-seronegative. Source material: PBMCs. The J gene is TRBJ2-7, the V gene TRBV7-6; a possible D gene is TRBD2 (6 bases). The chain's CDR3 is CASSLVAANREQYF. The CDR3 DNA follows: TGTGCCAGCAGCTTAGTAGCGGCCAATAGGGAGCAGTACTTC.